This T cell receptor beta chain appears in the sequencing data of a study of T cell responses to AZD1222 COVID-19 vaccine. The CDR3 is 17 residues long. With V trimmed by 1 base and J by 1 base, 5 bases remained unmatched. From germline, CDR1 is SGHTA and CDR2 FQGNSA. Whole-study findings and limits: Reports say nearly half of spike-specific TCRs go after unmutated variant regions. Clonal diversity was possibly underestimated, and the donors were mostly white British, with more females.

Only in-frame clones appear in the TCRdb table, and some are missing; sequencing was by immunoSEQ multiplex PCR. The sample has some 80,000 clones, approximately 88% seen once. Comment on this clone: Its specificity is not known.

The chain recombines TRBV7-2 with TRBJ2-3, with TRBD1 matching over 10 bases. Source: peripheral blood, taken 28 days after the second dose of the MenACWY control vaccine. This TCR was recovered from an adult who received the MenACWY meningococcal vaccine as a control. The CDR3 sequence is CASSLGAGTGGTDTQYF. In DNA form, the CDR3 reads TGTGCCAGCAGCTTAGGAGCCGGGACAGGGGGCACAGATACGCAGTATTTT.